A selection of T cell receptor beta chains follows, all from one sample in a study of blood T cell repertoires in COVID-19. Profiling relied on immunoSEQ multiplex PCR, and the TCRdb table lists in-frame clones only, not all of them. The sample lists tens of thousands of clones, 85% occurring once. Sequenced material: peripheral blood. The receptors shown here come from a man aged 65 to 79 with acute or convalescent COVID-19. CDR3s include the opening cysteine and the closing phenylalanine or tryptophan.

TRBV3-1/TRBV3-2,TRBJ2-1,19,CASSPTQPGLGFRYNEQFF
TRBV3-1/TRBV3-2,TRBJ2-2,14,CASSQDGLTGELFF
TRBV19,TRBJ2-7,14,CASSMGGSSYEQYF
TRBV14,TRBJ2-3,16,CASSQESGGATDTQYF
TRBV5-1,TRBJ2-2,15,CASSVTTPNTGELFF
TRBV27,TRBJ2-7,15,CASSLTGTGEHEQYF
TRBV7-3,TRBJ2-1,13,CASSPIGGGEQFF
TRBV11-2,TRBJ2-7,16,CASSLGLALSSYEQYF
TRBV5-1,TRBJ2-5,16,CASSLRAGGQQETQYF
TRBV6-8,TRBJ2-7,18,CASSPAGLAGDTNYEQYF
TRBV18,TRBJ1-1,13,CASSPGLNTEAFF
TRBV3-1/TRBV3-2,TRBJ1-5,16,CASSHFGGNSNQPQHF
TRBV5-1,TRBJ2-7,12,CASSGGDYEQYF
TRBV29-1,TRBJ2-3,14,CSAVGRQGTDTQYF
TRBV15,TRBJ2-7,16,CATSRGSGGPTYEQYF
TRBV10-3,TRBJ1-2,13,CAISEGVSKGYTF
TRBV7-6,TRBJ2-3,18,CASSRSPASGGATDTQYF
TRBV9,TRBJ1-6,16,CASSGTGGSYNSPLHF
TRBV5-1,TRBJ2-5,14,CASSLQGAGETQYF
TRBV4-2,TRBJ2-2,17,CASSQGGRGADTGELFF
TRBV3-1/TRBV3-2,TRBJ2-2,16,CASSPRGGAYNGELFF
TRBV16,TRBJ2-3,16,CASSQSPDSSTDTQYF
TRBV2,TRBJ1-2,13,CASSEAATDGYTF